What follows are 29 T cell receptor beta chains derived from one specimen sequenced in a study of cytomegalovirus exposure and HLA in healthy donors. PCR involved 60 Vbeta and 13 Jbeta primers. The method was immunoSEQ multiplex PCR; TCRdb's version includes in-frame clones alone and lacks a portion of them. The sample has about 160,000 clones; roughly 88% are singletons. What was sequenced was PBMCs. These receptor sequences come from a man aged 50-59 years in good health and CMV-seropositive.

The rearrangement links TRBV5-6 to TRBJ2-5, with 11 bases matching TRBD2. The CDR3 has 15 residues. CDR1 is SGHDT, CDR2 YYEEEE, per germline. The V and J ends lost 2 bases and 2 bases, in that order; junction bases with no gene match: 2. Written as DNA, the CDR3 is TGTGCCAGCAGCTTCCTAGCGGGGGGTCAAGAGACCCAGTACTTC. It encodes CASSFLAGGQETQYF.

The CDR3 protein is CASNKGAEQYGYTF. CDR3 sequence (DNA): TGTGCCAGCAACAAGGGGGCGGAGCAGTATGGCTACACCTTC. The rearrangement uses TRBV2 and TRBJ1-2; TRBD1 matches at 7 bases. After removal of 7 bases from V and 5 bases from J, the junction contained 10 bases not matched to a gene. From germline, CDR1 is SNHLY and CDR2 FYNNEI. The CDR3 is 14 residues long.

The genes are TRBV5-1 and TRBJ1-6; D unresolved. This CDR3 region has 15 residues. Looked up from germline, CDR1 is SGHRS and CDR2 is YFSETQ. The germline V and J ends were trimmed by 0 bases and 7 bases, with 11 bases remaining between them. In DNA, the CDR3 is TGCGCCAGCAGCTTGGCCAGTGGCGGGAATTCACCCCTCCACTTT. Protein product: CASSLASGGNSPLHF.

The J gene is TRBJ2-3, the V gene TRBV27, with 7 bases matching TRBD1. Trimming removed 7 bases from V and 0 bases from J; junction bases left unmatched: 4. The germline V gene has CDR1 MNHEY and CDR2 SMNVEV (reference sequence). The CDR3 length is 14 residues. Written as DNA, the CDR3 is TGTGCCAGCACCCCACAGGGGAGCACAGATACGCAGTATTTT. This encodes CASTPQGSTDTQYF.

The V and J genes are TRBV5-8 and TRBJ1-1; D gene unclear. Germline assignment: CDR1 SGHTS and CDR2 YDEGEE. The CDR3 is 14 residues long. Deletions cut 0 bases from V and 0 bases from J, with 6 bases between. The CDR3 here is CASSLGAMNTEAFF. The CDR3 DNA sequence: TGTGCCAGCAGCTTGGGGGCAATGAACACTGAAGCTTTCTTT.

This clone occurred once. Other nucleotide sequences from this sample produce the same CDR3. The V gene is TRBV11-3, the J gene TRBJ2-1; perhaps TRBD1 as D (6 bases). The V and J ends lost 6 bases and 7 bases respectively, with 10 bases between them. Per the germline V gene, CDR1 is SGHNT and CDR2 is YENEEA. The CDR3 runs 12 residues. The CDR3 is CASSFTGNEQFF. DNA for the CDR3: TGTGCCAGCAGTTTTACAGGGAATGAGCAGTTCTTC.

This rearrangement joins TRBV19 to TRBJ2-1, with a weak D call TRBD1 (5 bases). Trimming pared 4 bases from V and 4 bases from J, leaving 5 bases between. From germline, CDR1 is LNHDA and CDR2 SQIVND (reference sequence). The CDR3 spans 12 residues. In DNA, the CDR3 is TGTGCCAGTAGTAGACAGTACAATGAGCAGTTCTTC. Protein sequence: CASSRQYNEQFF.

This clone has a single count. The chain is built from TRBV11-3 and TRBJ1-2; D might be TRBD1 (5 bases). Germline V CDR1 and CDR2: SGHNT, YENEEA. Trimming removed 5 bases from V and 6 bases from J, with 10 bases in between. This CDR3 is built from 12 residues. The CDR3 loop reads CASSQRGNGYTF. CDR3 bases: TGTGCCAGCAGCCAACGGGGGAATGGCTACACCTTC.

The CDR3 sequence is CASSSRGVQPQHF. In DNA, the CDR3 is TGTGCCAGCAGTTCCAGGGGTGTTCAGCCCCAGCATTTT. The J gene is TRBJ1-5, the V gene TRBV27; tentative D call: TRBD1 (6 bases). Germline CDR1 MNHEY, CDR2 SMNVEV (reference sequence). The CDR3 covers 13 residues. Trimming stripped 4 bases from V and 6 bases from J, with 10 bases between.

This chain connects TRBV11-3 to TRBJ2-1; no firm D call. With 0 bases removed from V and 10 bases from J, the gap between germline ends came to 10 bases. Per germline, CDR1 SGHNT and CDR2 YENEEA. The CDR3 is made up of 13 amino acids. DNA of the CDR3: TGTGCCAGCAGCTTAGATCAAACGAGGGAGCAGTTCTTC. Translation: CASSLDQTREQFF.

In DNA form, the CDR3 reads TGTGCCAGCAGCTTTCAGCGGAGGCCCGCCTACAATGAGCAGTTCTTC. This gives the protein CASSFQRRPAYNEQFF. The rearrangement links TRBV11-2 to TRBJ2-1; D perhaps matches TRBD2 (5 bases). The germline V gene has CDR1 SGHAT and CDR2 FQNNGV. The V and J ends lost 3 bases and 2 bases respectively, with 14 bases between them. CDR3 length equals 16 residues.

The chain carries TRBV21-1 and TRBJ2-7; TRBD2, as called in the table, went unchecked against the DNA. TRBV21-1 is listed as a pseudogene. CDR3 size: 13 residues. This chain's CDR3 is CASSSRLVSEQYV. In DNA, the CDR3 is TGTGCCAGCAGCTCCCGACTAGTTTCTGAGCAGTACGTC.

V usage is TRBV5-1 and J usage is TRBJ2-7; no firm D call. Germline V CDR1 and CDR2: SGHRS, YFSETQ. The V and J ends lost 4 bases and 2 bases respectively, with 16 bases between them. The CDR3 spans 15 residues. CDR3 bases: TGCGCCAGCAGCCTCGACATGCTAATCACCTACGAGCAGTACTTC. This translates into CASSLDMLITYEQYF.

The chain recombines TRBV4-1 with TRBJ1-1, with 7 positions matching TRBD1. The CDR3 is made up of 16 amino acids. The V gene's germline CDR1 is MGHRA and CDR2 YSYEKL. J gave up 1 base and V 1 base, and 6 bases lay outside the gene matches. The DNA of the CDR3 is TGCGCCAGCAGCCAAGTGACGACAGGGAAGAACACTGAAGCTTTCTTT. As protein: CASSQVTTGKNTEAFF.

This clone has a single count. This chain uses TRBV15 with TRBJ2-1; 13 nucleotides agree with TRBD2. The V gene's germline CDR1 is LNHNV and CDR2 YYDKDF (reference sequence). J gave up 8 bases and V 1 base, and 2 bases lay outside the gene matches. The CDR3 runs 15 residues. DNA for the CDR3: TGTGCCACCAGCAGAGGGACTAGCGGGGGCGATGAGCAGTTCTTC. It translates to CATSRGTSGGDEQFF.

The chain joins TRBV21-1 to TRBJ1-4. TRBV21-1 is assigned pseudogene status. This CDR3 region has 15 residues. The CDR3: CASSKLGHCLGKLFF. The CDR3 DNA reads TGTGCCAGCAGCAAACTAGGTCATTGTCTAGGAAAACTGTTTTTT.

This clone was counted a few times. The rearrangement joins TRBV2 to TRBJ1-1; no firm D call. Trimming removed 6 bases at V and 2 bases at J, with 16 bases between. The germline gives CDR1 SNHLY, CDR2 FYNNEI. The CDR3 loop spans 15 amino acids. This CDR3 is CASSTIWAGNTEAFF. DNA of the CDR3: TGTGCCAGCAGCACTATTTGGGCGGGTAACACTGAAGCTTTCTTT.

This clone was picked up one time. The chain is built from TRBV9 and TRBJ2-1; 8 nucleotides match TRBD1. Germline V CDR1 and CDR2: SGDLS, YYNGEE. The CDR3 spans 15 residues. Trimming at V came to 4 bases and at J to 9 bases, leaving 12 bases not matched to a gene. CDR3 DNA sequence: TGTGCCAGCAGCCCGTACCACAGGGGGTCGTCTGAGCAGTTCTTC. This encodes CASSPYHRGSSEQFF.

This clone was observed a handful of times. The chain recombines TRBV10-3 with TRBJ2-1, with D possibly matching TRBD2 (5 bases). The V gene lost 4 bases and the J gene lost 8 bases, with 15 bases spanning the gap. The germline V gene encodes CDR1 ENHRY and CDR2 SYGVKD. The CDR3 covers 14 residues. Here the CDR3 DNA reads TGTGCCATCAGTGTCGCTACCTCCGGGGATGAGCAGTTCTTC. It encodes CAISVATSGDEQFF.

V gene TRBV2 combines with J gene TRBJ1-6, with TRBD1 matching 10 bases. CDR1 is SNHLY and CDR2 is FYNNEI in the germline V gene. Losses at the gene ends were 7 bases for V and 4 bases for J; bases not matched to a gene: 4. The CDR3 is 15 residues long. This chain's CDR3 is CASTRDRGYNSPLHF. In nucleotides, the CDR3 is TGTGCCAGCACTAGGGACAGGGGATATAATTCACCCCTCCACTTT. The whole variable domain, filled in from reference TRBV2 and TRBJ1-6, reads EPEVTQTPSHQVTQMGQEVILRCVPISNHLYFYWYRQILGQKVEFLVSFYNNEISEKSEIFDDQFSVERPDGSNFTLKIRSTKLEDSAMYFCASTRDRGYNSPLHFGNGTRLTVT.

This chain's CDR3 is CASSRGTGIADTQYF. CDR3 DNA: TGTGCCAGCAGCCGGGGGACAGGGATTGCAGATACGCAGTATTTT. This chain uses TRBV5-4 with TRBJ2-3; 9 bases map to TRBD1. V gave up 4 bases and J gave up 4 bases; unmatched junction bases: 7. In germline, CDR1 is SGHNT, CDR2 YYREEE (reference sequence). The CDR3 sequence is 15 residues long.

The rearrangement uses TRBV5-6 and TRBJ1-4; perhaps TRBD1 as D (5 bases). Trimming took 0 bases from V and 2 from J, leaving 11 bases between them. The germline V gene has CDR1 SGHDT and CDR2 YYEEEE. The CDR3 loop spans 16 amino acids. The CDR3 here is CASSLAGGVTNEKLFF. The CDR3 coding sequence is TGTGCCAGCAGCTTGGCCGGGGGGGTGACTAATGAAAAACTGTTTTTT. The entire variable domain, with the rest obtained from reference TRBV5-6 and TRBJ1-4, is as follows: DAGVTQSPTHLIKTRGQQVTLRCSPKSGHDTVSWYQQALGQGPQFIFQYYEEEERQRGNFPDRFSGHQFPNYSSELNVNALLLGDSALYLCASSLAGGVTNEKLFFGSGTQLSVL.

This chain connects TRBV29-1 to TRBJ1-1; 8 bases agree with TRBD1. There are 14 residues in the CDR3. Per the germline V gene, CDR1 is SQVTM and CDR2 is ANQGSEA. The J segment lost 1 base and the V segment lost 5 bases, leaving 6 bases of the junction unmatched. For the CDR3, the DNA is TGCAGCGTTAAGGACAGGGCTCCGAACACTGAAGCTTTCTTT. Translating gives CSVKDRAPNTEAFF.

CDR3 bases: TGTGCCATCGAGGATCCGGACAGGATAAACTCTGGGGCCAACGTCCTGACTTTC. Translating it yields CAIEDPDRINSGANVLTF. The rearrangement joins TRBV10-3 to TRBJ2-6; TRBD1 agrees at 7 bases. CDR1 is ENHRY and CDR2 is SYGVKD in the germline V gene. With V trimmed by 8 bases and J by 0 bases, 13 bases remained unmatched. CDR3 length: 18 amino acids.

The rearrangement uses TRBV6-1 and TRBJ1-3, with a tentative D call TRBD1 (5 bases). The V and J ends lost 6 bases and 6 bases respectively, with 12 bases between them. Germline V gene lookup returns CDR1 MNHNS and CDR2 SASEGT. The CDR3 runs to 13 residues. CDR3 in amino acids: CASSPGLQNTIYF. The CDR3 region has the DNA TGTGCCAGCAGCCCGGGACTCCAAAACACCATATATTTT.

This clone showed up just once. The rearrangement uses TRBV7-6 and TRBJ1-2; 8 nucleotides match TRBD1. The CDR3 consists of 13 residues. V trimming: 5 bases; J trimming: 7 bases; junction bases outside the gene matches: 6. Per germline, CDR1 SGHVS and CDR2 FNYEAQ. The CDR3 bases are TGTGCCAGCAGCCCCTCAGGGGGCGCTGGCTACACCTTC. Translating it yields CASSPSGGAGYTF.

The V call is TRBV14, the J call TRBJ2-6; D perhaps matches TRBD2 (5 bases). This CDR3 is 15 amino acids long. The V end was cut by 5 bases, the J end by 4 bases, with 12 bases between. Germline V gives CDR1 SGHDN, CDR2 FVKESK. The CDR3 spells CASSIEGAGANVLTF. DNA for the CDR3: TGTGCCAGCAGCATCGAGGGAGCCGGGGCCAACGTCCTGACTTTC.

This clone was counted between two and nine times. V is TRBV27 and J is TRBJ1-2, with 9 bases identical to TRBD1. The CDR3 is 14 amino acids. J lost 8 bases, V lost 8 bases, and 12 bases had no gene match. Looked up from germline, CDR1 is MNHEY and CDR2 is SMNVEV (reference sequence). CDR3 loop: CASGPKQGARGYTF. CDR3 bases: TGTGCCAGCGGACCTAAACAGGGGGCAAGGGGCTACACCTTC.

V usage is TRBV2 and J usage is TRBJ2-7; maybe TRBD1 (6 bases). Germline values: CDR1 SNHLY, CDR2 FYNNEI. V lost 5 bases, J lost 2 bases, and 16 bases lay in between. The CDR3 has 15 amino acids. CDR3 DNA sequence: TGTGCCAGCAGTTCCCAGGGAAGGGGGACCTACGAGCAGTACTTC. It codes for CASSSQGRGTYEQYF.